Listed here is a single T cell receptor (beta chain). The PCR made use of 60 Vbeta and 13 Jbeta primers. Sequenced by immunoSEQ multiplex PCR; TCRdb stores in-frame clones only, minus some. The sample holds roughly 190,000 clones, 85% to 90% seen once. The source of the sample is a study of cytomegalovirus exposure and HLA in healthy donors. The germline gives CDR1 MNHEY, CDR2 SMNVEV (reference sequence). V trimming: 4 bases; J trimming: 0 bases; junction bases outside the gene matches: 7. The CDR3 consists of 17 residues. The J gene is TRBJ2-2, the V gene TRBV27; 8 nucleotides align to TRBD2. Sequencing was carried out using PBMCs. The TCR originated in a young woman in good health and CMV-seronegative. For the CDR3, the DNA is TGTGCCAGCAGTTACCCCCTAGCGGGTACGAACACCGGGGAGCTGTTTTTT. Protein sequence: CASSYPLAGTNTGELFF.